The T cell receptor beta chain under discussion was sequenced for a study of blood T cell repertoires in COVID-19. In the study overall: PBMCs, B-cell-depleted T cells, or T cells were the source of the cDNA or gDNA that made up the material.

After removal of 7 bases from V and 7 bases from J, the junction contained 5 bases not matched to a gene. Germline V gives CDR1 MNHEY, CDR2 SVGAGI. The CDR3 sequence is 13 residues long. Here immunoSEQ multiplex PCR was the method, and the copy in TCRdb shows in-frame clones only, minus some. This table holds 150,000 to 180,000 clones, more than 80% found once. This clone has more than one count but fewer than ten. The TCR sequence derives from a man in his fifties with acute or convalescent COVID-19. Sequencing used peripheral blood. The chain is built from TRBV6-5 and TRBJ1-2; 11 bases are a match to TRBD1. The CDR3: CASIGQGAGGYTF. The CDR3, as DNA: TGTGCCAGCATCGGACAGGGGGCGGGTGGCTACACCTTC.